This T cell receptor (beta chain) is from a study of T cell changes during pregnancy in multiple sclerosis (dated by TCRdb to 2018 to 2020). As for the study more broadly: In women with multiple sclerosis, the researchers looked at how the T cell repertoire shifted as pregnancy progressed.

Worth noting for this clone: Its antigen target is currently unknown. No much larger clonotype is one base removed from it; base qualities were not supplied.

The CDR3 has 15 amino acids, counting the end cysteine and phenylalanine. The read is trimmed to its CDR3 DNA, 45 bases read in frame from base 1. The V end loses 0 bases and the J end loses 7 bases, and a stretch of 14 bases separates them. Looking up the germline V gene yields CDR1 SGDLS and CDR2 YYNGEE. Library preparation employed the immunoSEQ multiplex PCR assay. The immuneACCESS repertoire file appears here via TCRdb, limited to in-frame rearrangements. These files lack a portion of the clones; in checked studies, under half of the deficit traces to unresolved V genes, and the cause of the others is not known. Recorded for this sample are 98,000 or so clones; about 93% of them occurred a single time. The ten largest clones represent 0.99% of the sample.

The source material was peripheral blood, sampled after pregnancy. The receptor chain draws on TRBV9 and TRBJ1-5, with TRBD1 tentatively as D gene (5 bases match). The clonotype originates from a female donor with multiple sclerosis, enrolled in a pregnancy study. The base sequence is TGTGCCAGCAGCGTAGGAGAAGGGGTTAGGCAGCCCCAGCATTTT. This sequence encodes CASSVGEGVRQPQHF.